Each of the 30 T cell receptor beta chains below was sequenced from the same sample in a study of cytomegalovirus exposure and HLA in healthy donors. Both 60 Vbeta primers and 13 Jbeta primers went into the PCR. Profiled with immunoSEQ multiplex PCR; TCRdb holds only in-frame clones, not every one. The sample has approximately 120,000 clones; roughly 70% are singletons. The material sequenced was PBMCs. Receptor source: a man aged 40-50 years in good health and CMV-seronegative.

Only one count was recorded for this clone. The chain links TRBV30 to TRBJ2-2; D may be TRBD2 (5 bases). Trimming took off 2 bases at V and 2 bases at J, with 15 bases between the two ends. Germline CDR1 GTSNPN, CDR2 SVGIG (reference sequence). This CDR3 has 16 residues. CDR3 sequence: CAWSTNRGANTGELFF. Here the CDR3 DNA reads TGTGCCTGGAGTACAAACCGGGGTGCCAACACCGGGGAGCTGTTTTTT. Complete variable domain (other parts from reference TRBV30 and TRBJ2-2): SQTIHQWPATLVQPVGSPLSLECTVEGTSNPNLYWYRQAAGRGLQLLFYSVGIGQISSEVPQNLSASRPQDRQFILSSKKLLLSDSGFYLCAWSTNRGANTGELFFGEGSRLTVL.

This sequence joins TRBV30 and TRBJ1-1, with D uncertain. Looked up from germline, CDR1 is GTSNPN and CDR2 is SVGIG (reference sequence). V dropped 0 bases and J dropped 8 bases, with 7 bases sitting between them. There are 11 residues in the CDR3. DNA for the CDR3: TGTGCCTGGAGTGTAGCGGGAGAAGCTTTCTTT. It yields the protein CAWSVAGEAFF.

This clone was observed a handful of times. The V call is TRBV7-3, the J call TRBJ2-7, with TRBD1 as a possible D gene (6 bases). V dropped 5 bases and J dropped 5 bases, with 13 bases sitting between them. This CDR3 contains 13 residues. Germline V gene sequence: CDR1 SGHTA, CDR2 FQGTGA. CDR3: CASSTQGRDEQYF. The CDR3 DNA is TGTGCCAGCAGCACTCAGGGGAGAGACGAGCAGTACTTC.

Regarding this clone: Germline and junction disagree at one end, which may indicate a read error. The genes are TRBV7-9 and TRBJ2-2, with 10 bases identical to TRBD1. The CDR3 length is 19 residues. Per germline, CDR1 SEHNR and CDR2 FQNEAQ (reference sequence). The CDR3 loop is CSSSPTGTGVNKNTGELFF. Written as DNA, the CDR3 is TGTTCCAGCAGTCCTACCGGGACAGGGGTTAATAAGAACACCGGGGAGCTGTTTTTT.

Judged by abundance, this clone is medium-sized (0.01 to 0.1%). V usage is TRBV28 and J usage is TRBJ2-3; TRBD2 aligns across 9 bases. The V and J ends lost 2 bases and 1 base, in that order; junction bases with no gene match: 4. Per germline, CDR1 MDHEN and CDR2 SYDVKM. The CDR3 sequence is 16 residues long. The CDR3 sequence: CASSLGGGAGTDTQYF. The CDR3 DNA is TGTGCCAGCAGTTTAGGCGGGGGGGCAGGCACAGATACGCAGTATTTT.

The gene calls are TRBV7-9 and TRBJ2-2, with D perhaps matching TRBD1 (6 bases). Germline V gene data show CDR1 as SEHNR and CDR2 as FQNEAQ (reference sequence). Trimming cost V 3 bases and J 4 bases, with 15 bases left between them. The CDR3 extends over 16 amino acids. CDR3 DNA: TGTGCCAGCAGCTTCTATACCGACAGGTCCACCGGGGAGCTGTTTTTT. Translating it yields CASSFYTDRSTGELFF.

The chain recombines TRBV19 with TRBJ2-2, with 13 bases aligning to TRBD2. The CDR3 totals 16 residues. V was clipped by 6 bases and J by 4 bases; unmatched bases: 5. Germline CDR1 LNHDA, CDR2 SQIVND (reference sequence). CDR3 in DNA: TGTGCCAGTAGACAGGGACTAGCGGGGAGCACCGGGGAGCTGTTTTTT. Its translation: CASRQGLAGSTGELFF.

The rearrangement uses TRBV7-9 and TRBJ2-5, with D unresolved. The germline CDR1 and CDR2 sequences are SEHNR and FQNEAQ (reference sequence). The CDR3 spans 11 residues. V lost 5 bases to trimming and J lost 5 bases, with 6 bases between them. The CDR3 here is CASSREETQYF. The CDR3 DNA is TGTGCCAGCAGCCGTGAGGAGACCCAGTACTTC. Full variable domain (outside the CDR3, taken from reference TRBV7-9 and TRBJ2-5): DTGVSQNPRHKITKRGQNVTFRCDPISEHNRLYWYRQTLGQGPEFLTYFQNEAQLEKSRLLSDRFSAERPKGSFSTLEIQRTEQGDSAMYLCASSREETQYFGPGTRLLVL.

About this clone: The junction departs from the called germline gene at one end, perhaps through a read error. This chain joins TRBV7-9 and TRBJ1-1, with D uncertain. Germline assignment: CDR1 SEHNR and CDR2 FQNEAQ (reference sequence). CDR3 length: 12 amino acids. The chain's CDR3 is CSSSFRNTEAFF. Here the CDR3 DNA reads TGTTCCAGCAGCTTCAGGAACACTGAAGCTTTCTTT.

The CDR3 loop reads CASSVGAGGYGNTIYF. For the CDR3, the DNA is TGTGCCAGCAGCGTAGGGGCAGGGGGATATGGAAACACCATATATTTT. The chain couples TRBV9 to TRBJ1-3; 7 nucleotides agree with TRBD1. V trimming: 0 bases; J trimming: 3 bases; junction bases outside the gene matches: 6. Germline V gene sequence: CDR1 SGDLS, CDR2 YYNGEE. This CDR3 spans 16 amino acids.

The rearrangement links TRBV4-1 to TRBJ2-5; no clear D. Gene TRBJ2-7 matches the end of the DNA better, so the J call may be wrong. CDR1 and CDR2 from the germline V gene are MGHRA and YSYEKL. The CDR3 spans 16 residues. CDR3 DNA sequence: TGCGCCAGCAGCCAGGCCCTATCGTTGGACTCCTACGAGCAGTACTTC. Amino acid sequence: CASSQALSLDSYEQYF.

The chain couples TRBV27 to TRBJ2-3, with TRBD2 matching 8 bases. Per the germline V gene, CDR1 is MNHEY and CDR2 is SMNVEV (reference sequence). J gave up 4 bases and V 1 base, and 10 bases lay outside the gene matches. CDR3 length: 17 residues. The CDR3 coding sequence is TGTGCCAGCAGTTTATGGCCAGCGGGGGATCGACCAGATACGCAGTATTTT. Translated, it gives CASSLWPAGDRPDTQYF.

This chain links TRBV27 with TRBJ2-7, with 8 bases identical to TRBD1. Germline CDR1 and CDR2: MNHEY and SMNVEV (reference sequence). The trim removed 6 bases at V and 2 bases at J, leaving 9 bases unmatched. This CDR3 comprises 15 residues. The CDR3 region is CASRSRTGTPYEQYF. CDR3 coding DNA: TGTGCCAGCAGGTCCCGGACAGGGACGCCCTACGAGCAGTACTTC.

About this clone: The junction shows a germline mismatch at one end, possibly a read error. The gene calls are TRBV7-7 and TRBJ2-2, with TRBD1 as a possible D gene (6 bases). The CDR3 is made up of 15 amino acids. Germline assignment: CDR1 SSHAT and CDR2 FNYEAQ (reference sequence). CDR3 coding DNA: TGTGCTAGCAGCTCCTCACAGGGGAACACCGGGGAGCTGTTTTTT. Protein: CASSSSQGNTGELFF.

This rearrangement joins TRBV7-3 to TRBJ2-7; TRBD2 is a possible D gene (6 bases). This CDR3 contains 15 residues. V gave up 3 bases and J gave up 3 bases, with 15 bases separating them. Looked up from germline, CDR1 is SGHTA and CDR2 is FQGTGA. The CDR3 here is CASSLGAGYHYEQYF. The CDR3 nucleotides are TGTGCCAGCAGCTTGGGTGCGGGGTACCACTACGAGCAGTACTTC.

In this sample, this clone turned up a few times. The rearrangement links TRBV7-8 to TRBJ1-1, with D possibly TRBD1 on 6 matching bases. The CDR3 covers 15 residues. Trimming shortened V by 2 bases and J by 5 bases, and 15 bases separated the two germline ends. The germline V gene encodes CDR1 SGHVS and CDR2 FQNEAQ. In nucleotides, the CDR3 is TGTGCCAGCAGCTTATTTTCAGGGGATTCAACTGAAGCTTTCTTT. Protein product: CASSLFSGDSTEAFF.

This chain uses TRBV4-2 with TRBJ2-4; tentative D call: TRBD2 (6 bases). CDR1 LGHNA and CDR2 YNFKEQ come from the germline V gene. The ends were cut back, 0 bases at V and 9 bases at J, with 18 bases in the middle. CDR3 size: 16 residues. The CDR3 DNA sequence: TGTGCCAGCAGCCAAGAGCACGGGGGTCCTAGGGGCATTCAGTACTTC. This gives the protein CASSQEHGGPRGIQYF.

J is TRBJ1-1 and V is TRBV7-9; possible D gene TRBD1, 5 bases. The CDR3 contains 13 residues. Germline assignment: CDR1 SEHNR and CDR2 FQNEAQ (reference sequence). V shed 7 bases and J shed 1 base, with 10 bases lying between them. The CDR3 bases are TGTGCCAGCACAGAAACAGGGAACACTGAAGCTTTCTTT. This sequence encodes CASTETGNTEAFF.

The count of this clone is one. The gene calls are TRBV7-9 and TRBJ2-5; 9 bases align to TRBD2. CDR1 is SEHNR and CDR2 is FQNEAQ in the germline V gene (reference sequence). V shed 4 bases, J shed 1 base, and the junction held 7 bases outside the gene matches. This CDR3 spans 16 amino acids. The CDR3 region is CASSSSIAGVQETQYF. As DNA, the CDR3 is TGTGCCAGCAGCTCGTCTATAGCGGGGGTCCAAGAGACCCAGTACTTC.

This chain connects TRBV27 to TRBJ1-2, with D possibly matching TRBD1 (6 bases). Looked up from germline, CDR1 is MNHEY and CDR2 is SMNVEV (reference sequence). The CDR3 consists of 14 residues. Trimming took off 2 bases at V and 4 bases at J, with 11 bases between the two ends. The CDR3, as DNA: TGTGCCAGCAGTTTAGCAGGGGCTCCCTATGGCTACACCTTC. Translated: CASSLAGAPYGYTF.

This chain joins TRBV19 and TRBJ2-3; maybe TRBD2 (5 bases). The germline V gene encodes CDR1 LNHDA and CDR2 SQIVND (reference sequence). The V gene lost 5 bases and the J gene lost 4 bases, with 10 bases spanning the gap. This CDR3 contains 13 residues. The DNA for the CDR3 is TGTGCCAGTAGTTACGGGGTCCCAGATACGCAGTATTTT. This sequence encodes CASSYGVPDTQYF.

The chain combines TRBV7-2 with TRBJ2-3, with D perhaps TRBD2 (7 bases). The V gene's germline CDR1 is SGHTA and CDR2 FQGNSA. CDR3 length: 14 amino acids. V was trimmed by 1 base and J by 6 bases, leaving 11 bases between them. The DNA for the CDR3 is TGTGCCAGCAGCTTAGGGGGGGGCATGGATACGCAGTATTTT. Translated: CASSLGGGMDTQYF.

The chain employs TRBV2 and TRBJ2-2; TRBD1 is a possible D gene (6 bases). V lost 10 bases, J lost 0 bases, and 15 bases lay in between. Germline V gene data show CDR1 as SNHLY and CDR2 as FYNNEI. This CDR3 has 15 residues. CDR3 bases: TGTGCCATCCTCAGGGGAGCCCCGAACACCGGGGAGCTGTTTTTT. Translation: CAILRGAPNTGELFF.

This clone showed up just once. The chain employs TRBV15 and TRBJ2-5; no firm D call. In germline, CDR1 is LNHNV, CDR2 YYDKDF (reference sequence). The length of the CDR3 is 13 residues. V lost 4 bases to trimming and J lost 1 base, with 7 bases between them. The CDR3 nucleotides are TGTGCCACCAGCACACAGCTCCAAGAGACCCAGTACTTC. It specifies CATSTQLQETQYF.

The rearrangement links TRBV4-2 to TRBJ2-1; D gene ambiguous. Between the trimmed V and J ends, which lost 6 bases and 5 bases, there was a span of 20 bases. The CDR3 length is 16 residues. The germline gives CDR1 LGHNA, CDR2 YNFKEQ. CDR3 in DNA: TGTGCCAGCAGTTCCCGGTCGACGAGCGAGGACAATGAGCAGTTCTTC. Its translation: CASSSRSTSEDNEQFF.

This sequence joins TRBV7-8 and TRBJ1-4; D remains unclear. Trimming removed 4 bases at V and 7 bases at J, with 13 bases between. Germline V gene data show CDR1 as SGHVS and CDR2 as FQNEAQ. The CDR3 contains 14 residues. The CDR3 is CASSSPAGGEKLFF. CDR3 in DNA: TGTGCCAGCAGCTCCCCGGCGGGTGGTGAAAAACTGTTTTTT.

This chain links TRBV28 with TRBJ2-7, with 7 bases lining up with TRBD1. The CDR3 covers 13 residues. From germline, CDR1 is MDHEN and CDR2 SYDVKM. After removal of 5 bases from V and 4 bases from J, the junction contained 5 bases not matched to a gene. Here the CDR3 DNA reads TGTGCCAGCAGTCATCCGGGACAGTACGAGCAGTACTTC. Protein: CASSHPGQYEQYF.

The chain employs TRBV27 and TRBJ2-5, with 9 bases that match TRBD1. The CDR3 is 15 amino acids. Germline loops: CDR1 MNHEY, CDR2 SMNVEV (reference sequence). V lost 6 bases, J lost 4 bases, and 9 bases stayed unmatched. The CDR3 DNA sequence: TGTGCCAGCAGACCGGGACAGGGAGGGGGAGAGACCCAGTACTTC. Amino acids: CASRPGQGGGETQYF.

The chain combines TRBV6-5 with TRBJ2-7; weak D call: TRBD2 (6 bases). V was cut by 2 bases and J by 1 base, with 12 bases left in between. The CDR3 covers 15 residues. Germline assignment: CDR1 MNHEY and CDR2 SVGAGI. The CDR3 loop is CASSYGLGTSYEQYF. The CDR3, as DNA: TGTGCCAGCAGTTACGGTCTTGGGACTTCCTACGAGCAGTACTTC.

The rearrangement links TRBV7-9 to TRBJ1-4; 8 bases map to TRBD1. Trimming took 1 base from V and 0 from J; bases not matched to a gene: 7. The germline gives CDR1 SEHNR, CDR2 FQNEAQ (reference sequence). This CDR3 comprises 18 residues. This CDR3 reads CASSLVTGGVATNEKLFF. As DNA, the CDR3 is TGTGCCAGCAGCTTAGTAACAGGGGGTGTTGCAACTAATGAAAAACTGTTTTTT.